This T cell receptor beta chain appears in the sequencing data of a study of CD8 T cells in ankylosing spondylitis. This CDR3 region has 12 residues. V lost 8 bases and J lost 9; bases outside the gene matches: 6. TCRdb used MiXCR to reprocess the 5' RACE reads, holding one entry per CDR3 protein. Found here are more than 300,000 distinct CDR3 sequences, 11% of them singletons; the top ten hold roughly 9%. The chain carries TRBV12-3 or TRBV12-4 and TRBJ2-1, with TRBD2 matching 8 bases. This clonotype was sampled from a female donor with ankylosing spondylitis or in good health (not recorded which). The sequencing input was blood, either unsorted or a sorted T cell fraction (not recorded which). The CDR3 reads CASCSGGPEQFF. In nucleotides, the CDR3 is TGTGCCAGCTGCTCGGGGGGGCCTGAGCAGTTCTTC.